This is a list of T cell receptor beta chains from one sample in a study of T cells in Graves' hyperthyroidism and ophthalmopathy. TCRdb passed the multiplex PCR reads through MiXCR, listing each CDR3 protein once. The sample has 400,000 to 600,000 distinct CDR3 sequences; roughly 20% are singletons. Sequences were obtained from blood. The receptors were sampled from a man in his late teens or twenties with Graves' hyperthyroidism. The CDR3 runs from the conserved cysteine through the conserved F or W. Each record gives: clone size, D gene, V gene, J gene, CDR3 DNA, CDR3 protein. D genes are given only for firm matches. The listing skips clone size in some rows; elsewhere it reads once, few, many or a size class.

NA	NA	TRBV6-1	TRBJ1-2	TGTGCCAGCAGCCACGGACGGTCCGGGGACTATGGCTACACCTTC	CASSHGRSGDYGYTF
many	NA	TRBV18	TRBJ2-4	TGTGCCAGCTCCCGGCAGGGGTCGGTCAAAAACATTCAGTACTTC	CASSRQGSVKNIQYF
NA	NA	TRBV18	TRBJ1-1	TGTGCCAGCTCACCGGTGGGGGGGGAGAACACTGAAGCTTTCTTT	CASSPVGGENTEAFF
many	NA	TRBV7-6	TRBJ2-2	TGTGCCAGCAGCTTAGAGTCGACAAGGAACACCGGGGAGCTGTTTTTT	CASSLESTRNTGELFF
few	NA	TRBV6-1	TRBJ2-2	TGTGCCAGCAGGCAGGGGCCCTACCGCACCGGGGAGCTGTTTTTT	CASRQGPYRTGELFF
NA	NA	TRBV28	TRBJ1-6	TGTGCCAGCAGTTTAAGCCGGAAAAGTTCACCCCTCCACTTT	CASSLSRKSSPLHF
many	NA	TRBV12-3/TRBV12-4	TRBJ2-5	TGTGCCAGCAGTCAACAGGAAGGTGATGAGACCCAGTACTTC	CASSQQEGDETQYF
NA	NA	TRBV12-3/TRBV12-4	TRBJ1-5	TGTGCCAGCAGCCGAGACAGTGGCAATCAGCCCCAGCATTTT	CASSRDSGNQPQHF
many	TRBD2	TRBV11-2	TRBJ2-7	TGTGCCAGCAGCTTAGAGGGCGGGGGGGCCTACGAGCAGTACTTC	CASSLEGGGAYEQYF
many	NA	TRBV30	TRBJ1-1	TGTGCCTGTTCTCGACAGTCTGGTGAAGCTTTCTTT	CACSRQSGEAFF
many	NA	TRBV28	TRBJ1-1	TGTGCCACCTACGAGGGGGGTAACACTGAAGCTTTCTTT	CATYEGGNTEAFF
many	NA	TRBV2	TRBJ1-2	TGTGCCAGCTTAAGCCGCGCGTCCTTACCTAACTATGGCTACACCTTC	CASLSRASLPNYGYTF
NA	NA	TRBV6-5	TRBJ1-3	TGTGCCAGCAGTTACCGAAGCCCCGGCTCTGGAAACACCATATATTTT	CASSYRSPGSGNTIYF
many	NA	TRBV9	TRBJ1-1	TGTGCCAGCACTTTAGGGGGATCCATGAACACTGAAGCTTTCTTT	CASTLGGSMNTEAFF
many	TRBD1	TRBV10-3	TRBJ2-7	TGTGCCATAACCGGACGGGACAGCAGGCAACCCGTTGAGCAGTACTTC	CAITGRDSRQPVEQYF
many	TRBD1	TRBV9	TRBJ1-1	TGTGCCAGCAGTGCCGGACAGGGTGAAGCTTTCTTT	CASSAGQGEAFF
NA	TRBD1	TRBV7-9	TRBJ2-5	TGTGCCAGCAGCTTAGGTCGGACAGGGGGCGGCCAAGAGACCCAGTACTTC	CASSLGRTGGGQETQYF
NA	NA	TRBV12-3/TRBV12-4	TRBJ2-6	TGTGCCAGCAGTTACATGGGGTTAGGGGCCAACGTCCTGACTTTC	CASSYMGLGANVLTF
many	NA	TRBV20-1	TRBJ1-2	TGCAGTGCTAGAGATCTACTATGGGACTATGGCTACACCTTC	CSARDLLWDYGYTF
many	NA	TRBV6-1	TRBJ1-1	TGTGCCAGCAGCCCCCCGGCGGCGTTGGGAAGTGCTGAAGCTTTCTTT	CASSPPAALGSAEAFF
many	TRBD1	TRBV27	TRBJ1-5	TGTGCCAGCATACAAGCCCCGGACAGGGTCTATCAGCCCCAGCATTTT	CASIQAPDRVYQPQHF
many	NA	TRBV24-1	TRBJ2-5	TGTGCCACCAGTGAGGCCTCCCGTCAAGAGACCCAGTACTTC	CATSEASRQETQYF
NA	NA	TRBV11-2	TRBJ2-2	TGTGCCAGCAGCCGGGATCGGGTCCCGAACACCGGGGAGCTGTTTTTT	CASSRDRVPNTGELFF
many	NA	TRBV28	TRBJ2-7	TGTGCCAGCAGGCGGTTTCATGGACAGGAGCAGTACTTC	CASRRFHGQEQYF
many	TRBD1	TRBV20-1	TRBJ1-1	TGCAGTGCTAGATCGGACAGGGGGGACACTGAAGCTTTCTTT	CSARSDRGDTEAFF
many	NA	TRBV12-3/TRBV12-4	TRBJ2-7	TGTGCCAGCAGTTTAGAGACTTCCCCCTACGAGCAGTACTTC	CASSLETSPYEQYF
many	TRBD2	TRBV12-3/TRBV12-4	TRBJ2-5	TGTGCCAGCCGCAGGGCGGGGGGCGGAGAGACCCAGTACTTC	CASRRAGGGETQYF
many	NA	TRBV5-6	TRBJ1-1	TGTGCCAGCAGCAGGGGCCTACGGGAAACTGAAGCTTTCTTT	CASSRGLRETEAFF
NA	NA	TRBV20-1	TRBJ2-7	TGCAGTGCTAGAAGGGTTGGGGTCCCTCCCTACGAGCAGTACTTC	CSARRVGVPPYEQYF
many	TRBD1	TRBV6-5	TRBJ2-7	TGTGCCAGCAGTACTGGGACAGGGAGGCCCTACGAGCAGTACTTC	CASSTGTGRPYEQYF
many	NA	TRBV19	TRBJ2-2	TGTGCCAGTAGTTGGGGCAGATACACCGGGGAGCTGTTTTTT	CASSWGRYTGELFF
many	NA	TRBV9	TRBJ1-2	TGTGCCAGCAGCGCCCCCAGGACTGCAAACTATGGCTACACCTTC	CASSAPRTANYGYTF
many	NA	TRBV28	TRBJ1-2	TGTGCCAGCAGTTTCAACAGGGTTTCTGGCTACACCTTC	CASSFNRVSGYTF
NA	TRBD1	TRBV30	TRBJ1-6	TGTGCCTGGATTCAAGACAGGGGCGGTTCACCCCTCCACTTT	CAWIQDRGGSPLHF
NA	NA	TRBV11-2	TRBJ2-1	TGTGCCAGCGCCCGTGGGGACTACAATGAGCAGTTCTTC	CASARGDYNEQFF
few	NA	TRBV3-1	TRBJ1-1	TGTGCCAGCAGCCAAGATCAGTTGGCTTCTGAAGCTTTCTTT	CASSQDQLASEAFF
few	NA	TRBV28	TRBJ1-2	TGTGCCAGCAGTCCTCACCGGTACTATGGCTACACCTTC	CASSPHRYYGYTF
many	TRBD1	TRBV7-9	TRBJ2-7	TGTGCCAGCAGCGTACGACAGGGGTCGGCTGGCGAGCAGTACTTC	CASSVRQGSAGEQYF
many	NA	TRBV11-2	TRBJ2-5	TGTGCCAGCAGCCCAGCACAAGGGGAGACCCAGTACTTC	CASSPAQGETQYF
many	TRBD1	TRBV30	TRBJ1-2	TGTGCCTGGAGTGTAGGGACAGGGGGCGGTGGCTACACCTTC	CAWSVGTGGGGYTF
few	NA	TRBV28	TRBJ2-5	TGTGCCAACAGTCCCTTGGTGGGAGAGACCCAGTACTTC	CANSPLVGETQYF
few	TRBD1	TRBV6-2/TRBV6-3	TRBJ1-5	TGTGCCAGCAGTTACGAATCCGGGACAGGGGCATTCAATCAGCCCCAGCATTTT	CASSYESGTGAFNQPQHF